Shown below are 8 T cell receptor beta chains from a single sample sequenced in a study of T cell clonality in common variable immunodeficiency. The method was immunoSEQ multiplex PCR; TCRdb's version includes in-frame clones alone and lacks a portion of them. This sample has tens of thousands of clones, each found more than once. Sample: peripheral blood mononuclear cells. The origin of the receptors is a person aged 18-70 years in good health.

The table lists this clone with many counts. Read sequence stops 3 residues before the CDR3 end, and the germline J gene provides the missing end. The V call is TRBV4-2, the J call TRBJ1-6; D perhaps matches TRBD1 (6 bases). The CDR3 totals 12 residues. Germline V CDR1 and CDR2: LGHNA, YNFKEQ. Trimming shortened V by 8 bases and J by 6 bases, and 8 bases separated the two germline ends. The chain's CDR3 is CASGGPNSPLHF. The covered CDR3 bases are TGTGCCAGCGGGGGCCCTAATTCACCC.

The sample holds many counts of this clone. The sequenced CDR3 bases are TGTGCCAGCAGACCTACAGGGGTCTCGTCCGAG. Amino acids: CASRPTGVSSE. In full, the CDR3 reads CASRPTGVSSEQYF. The chain recombines TRBV28 with TRBJ2-7, with TRBD1 identical over 7 bases. The CDR3 extends 3 residues past the end of the read, so its final part is completed from the germline J gene. The CDR3 extends over 14 amino acids. J lost 6 bases, V lost 6 bases, and 11 bases had no gene match. Germline V lookup: CDR1 MDHEN, CDR2 SYDVKM.

This clone was observed at least ten times. From the germline J gene comes the end of the CDR3, since the read stops 3 residues before it. The chain has TRBV20-1 and TRBJ2-2, with 10 bases that match TRBD1. The CDR3 consists of 16 residues. Germline lookup yields CDR1 DFQATT and CDR2 SNEGSKA (reference sequence). The CDR3 reads CSAYEPGTGANEKLFF. Incomplete CDR3 DNA: TGCAGTGCTTACGAACCCGGGACAGGGGCCAATGAAAAG.

In its sample, this clone was seen many times. The read ends 3 residues early relative to the CDR3; the germline J gene fills the gap. The genes are TRBV20-1 and TRBJ2-4, with 7 bases aligning to TRBD2. Germline V gene lookup returns CDR1 DFQATT and CDR2 SNEGSKA (reference sequence). The CDR3 is made up of 13 amino acids. The CDR3: CSAIRTRQETQYF. The sequenced part of the CDR3 DNA is TGCAGTGCTATCCGGACTAGACAAGAGACT.

This clone was counted between two and nine times. Sequencing ends 3 residues short of the CDR3 end; the germline J gene provides the rest. The chain recombines TRBV5-1 with TRBJ2-5; 9 bases are a match to TRBD1. Looked up from germline, CDR1 is SGHRS and CDR2 is YFSETQ. The CDR3 is 13 amino acids. V lost 4 bases to trimming and J lost 4 bases; unmatched junction nucleotides: 2. CDR3 sequence: CASSPDRGETQYF. The part of the CDR3 DNA that was read is TGCGCCAGCAGCCCGGACAGGGGAGAGACC.

This clone was recorded at least ten times. With the read ending 3 residues before the CDR3 end, the germline J gene is used to fill in that end. The chain uses TRBV6-2 or TRBV6-3 and TRBJ2-3; 9 bases agree with TRBD2. The length of the CDR3 is 16 residues. The junction had 13 bases not matched to a gene; V was cut back by 10 bases and J by 2 bases. CDR1 MNHEY and CDR2 SVGEGT come from the germline V gene. CDR3 bases read: TGTGCCATCCAGACGACGACTAGCGGTCTCACAGATACG. Protein: CAIQTTTSGLTDT. The CDR3, in full, reads CAIQTTTSGLTDTQYF.

This clone was counted ten times or more. The read ends 3 residues early relative to the CDR3; the germline J gene fills the gap. The chain combines TRBV2 with TRBJ1-4, with D possibly TRBD1 on 5 matching bases. The V and J ends lost 4 bases and 6 bases respectively, with 15 bases between them. From germline, CDR1 is SNHLY and CDR2 FYNNEI. This CDR3 comprises 15 residues. The sequenced part of the CDR3 DNA is TGTGCCAGCAGTGCCCAGGGAGGGCGCGATGAAAAA. This gives the protein CASSAQGGRDEK. In full, the CDR3 is CASSAQGGRDEKLFF.

A remark on this clone: From the germline J gene comes the end of the CDR3, since the read stops 3 residues before it. The chain recombines TRBV19 with TRBJ1-5; a weak D match, TRBD1 (5 bases). There are 14 residues in the CDR3. V was pared by 4 bases and J by 3 bases, with 10 bases between. Germline V gives CDR1 LNHDA, CDR2 SQIVND (reference sequence). CDR3 sequence reads: CASSNTGNNQPQHF. The sequenced CDR3 bases are TGTGCCAGTAGTAACACAGGAAACAATCAGCCC.